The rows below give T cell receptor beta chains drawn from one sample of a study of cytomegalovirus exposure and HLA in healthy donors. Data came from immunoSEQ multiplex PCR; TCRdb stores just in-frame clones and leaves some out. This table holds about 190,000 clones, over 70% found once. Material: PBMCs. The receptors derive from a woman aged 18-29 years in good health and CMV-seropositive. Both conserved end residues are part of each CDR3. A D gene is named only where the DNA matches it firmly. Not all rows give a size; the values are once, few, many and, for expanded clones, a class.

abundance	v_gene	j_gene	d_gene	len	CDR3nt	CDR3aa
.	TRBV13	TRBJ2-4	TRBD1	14	TGTGCCAGCAGCCCCCGGACAGGGTCAAACATTCAGTACTTC	CASSPRTGSNIQYF
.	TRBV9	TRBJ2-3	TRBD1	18	TGTGCCAGCAGCGCCCACGGTTGGGGGACAGGGGCCACAGATACGCAGTATTTT	CASSAHGWGTGATDTQYF
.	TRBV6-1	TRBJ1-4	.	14	TGTGCCAGCAGCGACGGGTATACTAATGAAAAACTGTTTTTT	CASSDGYTNEKLFF
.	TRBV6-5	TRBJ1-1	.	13	TGTGCCAGCAAAGCGGGCCTGCACACTGAAGCTTTCTTT	CASKAGLHTEAFF
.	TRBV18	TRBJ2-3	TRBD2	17	TGTGCCAGCTCACCAAGCTTGTACGGGGGGGCCGCAGATACGCAGTATTTT	CASSPSLYGGAADTQYF
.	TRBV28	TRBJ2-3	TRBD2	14	TGTGCCAGCACCACCGGGGGGGCCCATAATACGCAGTATTTT	CASTTGGAHNTQYF
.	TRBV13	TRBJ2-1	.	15	TGTGCCAGCAGCTTATTGTTGGACGAACGGGATGAGCGGTTCTTC	CASSLLLDERDERFF
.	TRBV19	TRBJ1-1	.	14	TGTGCCAGTAGTACTCCCGGGGGGATCGACGAAGCTTTCTTT	CASSTPGGIDEAFF
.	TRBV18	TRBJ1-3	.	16	TGTGCCAGCTCACCGAGACAGGTTACCTCTGGAAACACCATATATTTT	CASSPRQVTSGNTIYF
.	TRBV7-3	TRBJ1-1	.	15	TGTGCCAGCAGCTTAACGCGGGGGGCGAGTACTGAAGCTTTCTTT	CASSLTRGASTEAFF
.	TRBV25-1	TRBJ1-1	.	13	TGTGCCAGCAGTGACAGGGGAGGGACTGAAGCTTTCTTT	CASSDRGGTEAFF
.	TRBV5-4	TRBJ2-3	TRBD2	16	TGTGCCAGCAGCATGGATAGCGGGGGGAGCACAGATACGCAGTATTTT	CASSMDSGGSTDTQYF
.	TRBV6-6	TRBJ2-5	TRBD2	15	TGTGCCAGCAGTGGGGGGACTAGCGCTTGGCGGTCCCAGTACTTC	CASSGGTSAWRSQYF
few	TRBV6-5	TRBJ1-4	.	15	TGTGCCAGCAGTTACCGAAGGGACTTCAATGAAAAACTGTTTTTT	CASSYRRDFNEKLFF